The 25 T cell receptor beta chains presented below share a single source sample, sequenced in a study of blood T cell repertoires in COVID-19. Using immunoSEQ multiplex PCR, the repertoire was profiled, and TCRdb retains in-frame clones only, with some absent. This table has a few hundred thousand clones, 80% to 90% appearing once. Sample: PBMCs or T cells enriched from blood (not recorded which). The source is a man aged 30 to 45 who had recovered from COVID-19.

V is TRBV3-1 (or the pseudogene TRBV3-2) and J is TRBJ2-6; D gene unclear. Looked up from germline, CDR1 is LGHDT and CDR2 is YNNKEL (reference sequence). Trimming stripped 0 bases from V and 9 bases from J, with 3 bases between. This CDR3 has 12 amino acids. CDR3 coding DNA: TGTGCCAGCAGCCAAGATATCAACGTCCTGACTTTC. It codes for CASSQDINVLTF.

The rearrangement uses TRBV2 and TRBJ1-2; D unresolved. The germline gives CDR1 SNHLY, CDR2 FYNNEI. The CDR3 runs 13 residues. Trimming took off 5 bases at V and 1 base at J, with 8 bases between the two ends. The CDR3 region has the DNA TGTGCCAGCAGTATATCCGGTAACTATGGCTACACCTTC. Residues: CASSISGNYGYTF.

The genes are TRBV7-2 and TRBJ2-2; D not certain. V was trimmed by 1 base and J by 2 bases, leaving 8 bases between them. This CDR3 is 15 amino acids long. Germline CDR1 is SGHTA and CDR2 is FQGNSA. The CDR3 sequence is CASSLVAPNTGELFF. The CDR3 DNA is TGTGCCAGCAGCTTAGTAGCCCCCAACACCGGGGAGCTGTTTTTT.

This clone has a single count. V usage is TRBV7-2 and J usage is TRBJ1-5, with D possibly TRBD1 on 5 matching bases. The germline V gene has CDR1 SGHTA and CDR2 FQGNSA. CDR3 length: 13 residues. The V end was cut by 4 bases, the J end by 7 bases, with 11 bases between. The DNA of the CDR3 is TGTGCCAGCAGCTCCCGGACATCGCAGCCCCAGCATTTT. Translated, it gives CASSSRTSQPQHF. Full variable domain (outside the CDR3, taken from reference TRBV7-2 and TRBJ1-5): GAGVSQSPSNKVTEKGKDVELRCDPISGHTALYWYRQSLGQGLEFLIYFQGNSAPDKSGLPSDRFSAERTGGSVSTLTIQRTQQEDSAVYLCASSSRTSQPQHFGDGTRLSIL.

V gene TRBV2 combines with J gene TRBJ1-4; tentative D call: TRBD1 (6 bases). Germline V gene lookup returns CDR1 SNHLY and CDR2 FYNNEI. The ends were cut back, 5 bases at V and 7 bases at J, with 14 bases in the middle. The CDR3 contains 14 residues. CDR3 DNA: TGTGCCAGCAGTTTGGACAGACAAGGTGAAAAACTGTTTTTT. Protein sequence: CASSLDRQGEKLFF.

This clone was picked up one time. This chain joins TRBV7-2 and TRBJ1-5; 7 bases line up with TRBD1. This CDR3 contains 15 residues. Germline V lookup: CDR1 SGHTA, CDR2 FQGNSA. Trimming at V came to 6 bases and at J to 6 bases, leaving 11 bases not matched to a gene. CDR3 nucleotides: TGTGCCAGCAGTTTAACACCCTCAGGGGGTCAGCCCCAGCATTTT. Residues: CASSLTPSGGQPQHF. The variable domain in full, completed from reference TRBV7-2 and TRBJ1-5, reads GAGVSQSPSNKVTEKGKDVELRCDPISGHTALYWYRQSLGQGLEFLIYFQGNSAPDKSGLPSDRFSAERTGGSVSTLTIQRTQQEDSAVYLCASSLTPSGGQPQHFGDGTRLSIL.

V gene TRBV9 combines with J gene TRBJ1-1; a possible D gene is TRBD1 (5 bases). CDR1 SGDLS and CDR2 YYNGEE come from the germline V gene. Trimming removed 2 bases from V and 3 bases from J, with 11 bases in between. This CDR3 comprises 14 residues. The chain's CDR3 is CASSVGRDYTEAFF. CDR3 sequence (DNA): TGTGCCAGCAGCGTCGGCAGGGACTACACTGAAGCTTTCTTT.

This clone has only a few counts. The chain uses TRBV19 and TRBJ1-6, with D possibly TRBD1 on 6 matching bases. With 4 bases removed from V and 6 bases from J, the gap between germline ends came to 13 bases. This CDR3 region has 15 residues. In germline, CDR1 is LNHDA, CDR2 SQIVND (reference sequence). CDR3 loop: CASSTDRSPNSPLHF. The CDR3 nucleotides read TGTGCCAGTAGTACAGACAGGTCTCCTAATTCACCCCTCCACTTT.

J is TRBJ1-1 and V is TRBV2, with D possibly being TRBD1 (5 bases). This CDR3 is 13 amino acids long. The germline V gene has CDR1 SNHLY and CDR2 FYNNEI. Trimming took 4 bases from V and 4 from J, leaving 10 bases between them. CDR3 sequence: CASSAQGLTEAFF. DNA of the CDR3: TGTGCCAGCAGTGCTCAGGGACTCACTGAAGCTTTCTTT.

The chain employs TRBV7-2 and TRBJ2-7; the D is unclear. This CDR3 is 12 amino acids long. V lost 2 bases, J lost 4 bases, and 6 bases lay in between. Per the germline V gene, CDR1 is SGHTA and CDR2 is FQGNSA. The CDR3 coding sequence is TGTGCCAGCAGCTTACTGCGATACGAGCAGTACTTC. Encoded protein: CASSLLRYEQYF.

The chain links TRBV10-3 to TRBJ2-1; D is possibly TRBD2 (5 bases). The CDR3 totals 13 residues. Germline loops: CDR1 ENHRY, CDR2 SYGVKD. V was cut by 5 bases and J by 6 bases, with 11 bases left in between. This chain's CDR3 is CAISRGRGNEQFF. The CDR3 nucleotides are TGTGCCATCAGTCGAGGACGGGGCAATGAGCAGTTCTTC.

V is TRBV7-2 and J is TRBJ1-1, with 8 nucleotides matching TRBD1. Unmatched junction bases numbered 4, after V lost 5 bases and J lost 5 bases. CDR1 and CDR2 from the germline V gene are SGHTA and FQGNSA. The CDR3 runs to 13 residues. The CDR3 bases are TGTGCCAGCAGCACAGACAGGGGAACTGAAGCTTTCTTT. As protein: CASSTDRGTEAFF.

This clone appeared a few times. Germline is not matched at one junction end, which may reflect a read error. V and J are TRBV20-1 and TRBJ1-2; TRBD1 matches at 12 bases. Germline V gene data show CDR1 as DFQATT and CDR2 as SNEGSKA (reference sequence). The CDR3 contains 12 residues. The chain's CDR3 is CSASRWDRGHLF. The CDR3 DNA is TGCAGTGCTAGTAGGTGGGACAGGGGGCACCTCTTC.

The gene calls are TRBV2 and TRBJ1-3; D gene uncertain. The CDR3 has 14 amino acids. Per the germline V gene, CDR1 is SNHLY and CDR2 is FYNNEI. V lost 1 base, J lost 0 bases, and 4 bases lay in between. For the CDR3, the DNA is TGTGCCAGCAGTGAAGGGCTCTCTGGAAACACCATATATTTT. It codes for CASSEGLSGNTIYF.

The chain combines TRBV5-1 with TRBJ2-2; 7 bases agree with TRBD2. The CDR3 loop spans 13 amino acids. Losses at the gene ends were 3 bases for V and 7 bases for J; bases not matched to a gene: 3. The V gene's germline CDR1 is SGHRS and CDR2 YFSETQ. The CDR3 DNA follows: TGCGCCAGCAGCTCAAGCGGGGACGGGGAGCTGTTTTTT. This translates into CASSSSGDGELFF. Full variable domain (remainder filled in from reference TRBV5-1 and TRBJ2-2): KAGVTQTPRYLIKTRGQQVTLSCSPISGHRSVSWYQQTPGQGLQFLFEYFSETQRNKGNFPGRFSGRQFSNSRSEMNVSTLELGDSALYLCASSSSGDGELFFGEGSRLTVL.

The rearrangement uses TRBV11-3 and TRBJ2-4, with TRBD2 matching 9 bases. The CDR3 sequence is 18 residues long. Trimming removed 2 bases from V and 0 bases from J; junction bases left unmatched: 8. Germline CDR1 is SGHNT and CDR2 is YENEEA. The CDR3 region is CASSLSSGGPLAKNIQYF. The DNA of the CDR3 is TGTGCCAGCAGCTTAAGTAGCGGGGGCCCGCTAGCCAAAAACATTCAGTACTTC.

The rearrangement uses TRBV4-2 and TRBJ2-7, with TRBD2 identical over 9 bases. The V segment lost 3 bases and the J segment 0 bases; nucleotides outside the gene matches: 6. This CDR3 is built from 16 residues. The germline CDR1 and CDR2 sequences are LGHNA and YNFKEQ. The CDR3 DNA reads TGTGCCAGCAGCCAGGCGCTAGCGGGGAACTCCTACGAGCAGTACTTC. Encoded protein: CASSQALAGNSYEQYF.

The chain carries TRBV2 and TRBJ2-7; weak D call: TRBD1 (7 bases). Per germline, CDR1 SNHLY and CDR2 FYNNEI. V was cut by 4 bases and J by 6 bases, with 16 bases left in between. The CDR3 length is 14 residues. CDR3: CASSVGQGEAEQYF. CDR3 coding DNA: TGTGCCAGCAGTGTTGGCCAGGGGGAGGCCGAGCAGTACTTC.

The chain joins TRBV24-1 to TRBJ2-5, with TRBD1 matching 9 bases. Germline loops: CDR1 KGHDR, CDR2 SFDVKD. CDR3 size: 15 residues. V gave up 4 bases and J gave up 3 bases; unmatched junction bases: 5. CDR3 sequence: CATSDGGQGEETQYF. As DNA, the CDR3 is TGTGCCACCAGTGACGGGGGACAGGGCGAAGAGACCCAGTACTTC.

The chain recombines TRBV18 with TRBJ1-1, with 7 bases matching TRBD1. The CDR3 sequence is 16 residues long. The germline V gene has CDR1 KGHSH and CDR2 LQKENI. J was trimmed by 2 bases and V by 5 bases; bases with no gene match: 11. The CDR3 region has the DNA TGTGCCAGCTCAGCGACTGGGACAGCATCCAACACTGAAGCTTTCTTT. As protein: CASSATGTASNTEAFF.

At least ten counts were recorded for this clone. The CDR3 loop reads CASSQEEGAGANVLTF. CDR3 DNA sequence: TGTGCCAGCAGCCAAGAGGAAGGGGCTGGGGCCAACGTCCTGACTTTC. The V call is TRBV4-2, the J call TRBJ2-6; possibly TRBD1 for D (5 bases). This CDR3 spans 16 amino acids. With 0 bases removed from V and 2 bases from J, the gap between germline ends came to 8 bases. CDR1 is LGHNA and CDR2 is YNFKEQ in the germline V gene.

The V gene is TRBV29-1, the J gene TRBJ2-5, with D possibly matching TRBD1 (8 bases). With 8 bases removed from V and 5 bases from J, the gap between germline ends came to 21 bases. Per germline, CDR1 SQVTM and CDR2 ANQGSEA. This CDR3 spans 14 amino acids. The CDR3 here is CSFTKTGEGETQYF. In DNA form, the CDR3 reads TGCAGCTTCACTAAGACAGGGGAGGGGGAGACCCAGTACTTC.

The V and J genes are TRBV5-8 and TRBJ2-5; D might be TRBD2 (6 bases). CDR1 and CDR2 from the germline V gene are SGHTS and YDEGEE. V was pared by 0 bases and J by 3 bases, with 12 bases between. This CDR3 is built from 15 residues. CDR3 region: CASSLGLSGEETQYF. As DNA, the CDR3 is TGTGCCAGCAGCTTGGGCTTATCGGGGGAAGAGACCCAGTACTTC.

This clone occurred once. This chain links TRBV25-1 with TRBJ1-2; D remains ambiguous. In germline, CDR1 is MGHDK, CDR2 SYGVNS. This CDR3 is built from 14 residues. Trimming removed 2 bases at V and 6 bases at J, with 13 bases between. CDR3 protein: CASSEPGRNDGYTF. In nucleotides, the CDR3 is TGTGCCAGCAGTGAACCGGGTCGGAACGATGGCTACACCTTC.

V gene TRBV9 combines with J gene TRBJ1-2; D is undetermined. Germline values: CDR1 SGDLS, CDR2 YYNGEE. The CDR3 has 11 residues. V lost 3 bases and J lost 8, with 8 bases in between. The CDR3 coding sequence is TGTGCCAGCAGCGGAGCGGGAGGCTACACCTTC. It translates to CASSGAGGYTF.